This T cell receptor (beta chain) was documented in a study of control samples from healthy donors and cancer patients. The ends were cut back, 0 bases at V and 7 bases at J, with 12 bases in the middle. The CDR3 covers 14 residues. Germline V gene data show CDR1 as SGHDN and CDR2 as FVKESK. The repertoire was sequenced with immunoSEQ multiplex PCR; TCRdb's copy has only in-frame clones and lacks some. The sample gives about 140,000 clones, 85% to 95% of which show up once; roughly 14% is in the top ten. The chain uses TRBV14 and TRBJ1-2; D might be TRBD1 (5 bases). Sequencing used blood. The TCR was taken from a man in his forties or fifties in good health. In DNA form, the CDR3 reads TGTGCCAGCAGCCAAGATCTATCGGGGGGTGGCTACACCTTC. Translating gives CASSQDLSGGGYTF.